This T cell receptor beta chain was captured by sequencing in a study of T cells in localized non-small cell lung cancer (TCRdb year 2020). Looking at the study overall: T cell repertoires of hundreds of early-stage NSCLC patients were analyzed, with tumors being compared against uninvolved tumor-adjacent lungs. A mean age of around 66 years was recorded for the NSCLC patients, of whom 129 were male and about a hundred were female. The cohort consisted of 236 treatment-naive NSCLC patients whose localized lung tumors had been resected.

CDR3 length: 13 amino acids, cysteine to phenylalanine. Only the CDR3 DNA stays, 39 bases, in frame from base 1. As encoded in the germline V gene, CDR1 is SGHNT while CDR2 is YENEEA. V sheds 5 bases and J sheds 5 bases, leaving 13 bases between their ends. Beyond this particular receptor, the publication reports: A median of roughly 60 of the top 100 tumor clones were detected in paired uninvolved adjacent lung, and 28 of these tumor clones were also found among the top 100 clones of the paired uninvolved adjacent lung. Longer overall survival was associated with higher blood T cell density, whereas shorter survival was associated with higher adjacent-lung clonality. Because multi-region tumor sequencing was not performed, intratumor heterogeneity could not be ruled out. Uninvolved tumor-adjacent lung showed the highest T cell clonality, higher than tumor, which suggests more focused antigenic responses in the adjacent lung. Since the design was exploratory, TCR variables were selected using unadjusted p-values with no false-discovery rate correction.

With regard to this clone: Its binding antigen is unknown. Base qualities are not at hand, and no much larger clone is one base apart.

The immunoSEQ Assay was used to sequence TCR beta CDR3 regions from DNA. The study's processing was this. To compute T cell density, TCR beta template counts were normalized to usable DNA, which was estimated by amplifying housekeeping genes. Using the preseqR package, richness was estimated by extrapolating to 120,000 templates for tissue samples and 400,000 templates for PBMC samples. Clonality was calculated as one minus Pielou's evenness. Tissue-enriched TCRs were identified through differential abundance testing performed on productive amino-acid clonotypes, with a minimum total count of 5 and an alpha of 0.1. The Jaccard Index and the Morisita Overlap Index were used to measure how much the repertoires overlapped between compartments. GLIPH clustered TCR beta CDR3s with public tetramer-defined viral CDR3s; viral motifs required at least three viral sequences plus V-gene enrichment. Sourced from immuneACCESS, this table was stored by TCRdb with only in-frame sequences that have V and J called. A share of the clones is absent; for the studies checked, an unresolved V gene accounts for under half, and the remainder has no known explanation. That table is the source of V, J and clone size, and D and trimming were worked out from the DNA. The table for this sample lists 100,000 to 150,000 clones; around 89% of them were counted only once. The ten largest clones add up to over 1.5% of the sample.

At diagnosis, peripheral blood, uninvolved tumor-adjacent lung and tumor were collected and were preserved as a mix of fresh-frozen and FFPE material. For TCR repertoire profiling, blood samples were analyzed as peripheral blood mononuclear cells. The sequence joins TRBV11-3 to TRBJ2-7, and TRBD2 may be the D gene, going by 5 matching bases. The TCR originated in a female donor older than 55 with stage I lung adenocarcinoma. Sequencing was performed on peripheral blood, taken before any cancer treatment. For the CDR3, the sequence is CASSPEGLDEQYF. The DNA is TGTGCCAGCAGCCCCGAGGGTCTGGACGAGCAGTACTTC.